One and the same sample provided the 8 T cell receptor beta chains below, sequenced in a study of shared clonotypes between healthy human individuals (dated by TCRdb to about 2020). The receptor library was made with the immunoSEQ multiplex PCR assay. In TCRdb, the immuneACCESS table is reduced to in-frame sequences with V and J assigned. These tables do not hold every clone; where another copy was compared, an unresolved V gene accounts for under half, and the others remain unexplained. This sample comprises around 2,000,000 clones, approximately 95% of them detected only once. The ten largest clones add up to approximately 1.2% of the sample. CD8 naive samples consisted of CD45RO-negative cells that were positively selected for CCR7, yielding a CD45RA+CCR7+ population without TemRA cells. Sequencing input: naive CD8+ T cells sorted from blood. The cell subset or site label, read with the paper, signifies: CD45RA+CCR7+. These receptors came from a man between 18 and 35 years old in good health.

The V gene is TRBV5-4, the J gene TRBJ1-4; tentatively, D is TRBD1 (6 bases). Germline V gene sequence: CDR1 SGHNT, CDR2 YYREEE (reference sequence). The CDR3 is made up of 15 amino acids. The V gene lost 2 bases and the J gene lost 4 bases, with 12 bases spanning the gap. CDR3 in DNA: TGTGCCAGCAGCTTTCGACAGGAGAGTAATGAAAAACTGTTTTTT. As protein: CASSFRQESNEKLFF. Supplemented by reference TRBV5-4 and TRBJ1-4, the full variable domain reads ETGVTQSPTHLIKTRGQQVTLRCSSQSGHNTVSWYQQALGQGPQFIFQYYREEENGRGNFPPRFSGLQFPNYSSELNVNALELDDSALYLCASSFRQESNEKLFFGSGTQLSVL.

The genes are TRBV6-6 and TRBJ1-2, with D perhaps matching TRBD1 (5 bases). The CDR3 loop spans 15 amino acids. CDR1 MNHNY and CDR2 SVGAGI come from the germline V gene (reference sequence). V lost 2 bases, J lost 8 bases, and 18 bases lay in between. The CDR3 DNA reads as TGTGCCAGCAGTTACGGCAGTGGGGTCAGGGAAGGCTACACCTTC. Translation: CASSYGSGVREGYTF.

V gene TRBV2 combines with J gene TRBJ2-3; D unresolved. The V and J ends lost 3 bases and 5 bases respectively, with 9 bases between them. CDR3 size: 13 residues. CDR1 and CDR2 (germline): SNHLY, FYNNEI. CDR3 amino acids: CASSDARVDTQYF. The CDR3 DNA reads as TGTGCCAGCAGTGATGCAAGGGTAGATACGCAGTATTTT.

A single count supports this clone. J is TRBJ2-2 and V is TRBV5-6, with D hard to call. Germline V lookup: CDR1 SGHDT, CDR2 YYEEEE. V was trimmed by 1 base and J by 7 bases, leaving 11 bases between them. CDR3 length equals 14 residues. CDR3 amino acids: CASSLLRSGGELFF. CDR3 coding DNA: TGTGCCAGCAGCTTGTTAAGGTCCGGCGGGGAGCTGTTTTTT.

This chain connects TRBV4-1 to TRBJ1-2, with D uncertain. The CDR3 is made up of 16 amino acids. Germline lookup yields CDR1 MGHRA and CDR2 YSYEKL. V was shortened by 2 bases and J by 3 bases, with 16 bases between the two germline ends. CDR3 sequence: CASSQSWASGDYGYTF. The CDR3 DNA is TGCGCCAGCAGCCAATCATGGGCCTCAGGCGACTATGGCTACACCTTC.

This rearrangement joins TRBV5-6 to TRBJ1-1; D gene unclear. CDR3 size: 13 residues. The V gene lost 4 bases and the J gene lost 1 base, with 8 bases spanning the gap. Germline V gene lookup returns CDR1 SGHDT and CDR2 YYEEEE. CDR3 amino acids: CASSGQENTEAFF. DNA for the CDR3: TGTGCCAGCAGCGGTCAGGAGAACACTGAAGCTTTCTTT. Full variable domain (remainder filled in from reference TRBV5-6 and TRBJ1-1): DAGVTQSPTHLIKTRGQQVTLRCSPKSGHDTVSWYQQALGQGPQFIFQYYEEEERQRGNFPDRFSGHQFPNYSSELNVNALLLGDSALYLCASSGQENTEAFFGQGTRLTVV.

The V gene is TRBV27, the J gene TRBJ2-7, with D hard to call. This CDR3 spans 15 amino acids. V gave up 3 bases and J gave up 0 bases, with 12 bases separating them. The germline V gene has CDR1 MNHEY and CDR2 SMNVEV (reference sequence). The CDR3 sequence: CASSFREPSSYEQYF. The CDR3 DNA sequence: TGTGCCAGCAGTTTCCGAGAGCCCAGCTCCTACGAGCAGTACTTC.

The chain couples TRBV7-9 to TRBJ2-3; TRBD2 matches at 10 bases. This CDR3 has 15 amino acids. Germline loops: CDR1 SEHNR, CDR2 FQNEAQ (reference sequence). The V gene end was trimmed by 5 bases and the J gene end by 6 bases; junction bases not matched to a gene: 8. CDR3 region: CASSVGLAEQDTQYF. The CDR3 DNA is TGTGCCAGCAGCGTAGGACTAGCGGAGCAGGATACGCAGTATTTT.